Below, one T cell receptor (beta chain) is given with its context. Trimming pared 0 bases from V and 3 bases from J, leaving 15 bases between. CDR1 is DFQATT, CDR2 SNEGSKA, per germline (reference sequence). The CDR3 is 17 residues long. One entry per CDR3 protein, called by TCRdb with MiXCR from the RT-PCR reads. Altogether about 700,000 distinct CDR3 sequences are present, 13% to 15% being singletons, with the ten largest covering 3.6%. Source material: memory CD4+ T cells from blood. This receptor was identified in a female donor in good health, serving as a healthy control. The rearrangement joins TRBV20-1 to TRBJ1-6; TRBD1 might be the D (5 bases). CDR3 loop: CSARDWQGADYNSPLHF. For the CDR3, the DNA is TGCAGTGCTAGAGATTGGCAGGGCGCAGACTATAATTCACCCCTCCACTTT.